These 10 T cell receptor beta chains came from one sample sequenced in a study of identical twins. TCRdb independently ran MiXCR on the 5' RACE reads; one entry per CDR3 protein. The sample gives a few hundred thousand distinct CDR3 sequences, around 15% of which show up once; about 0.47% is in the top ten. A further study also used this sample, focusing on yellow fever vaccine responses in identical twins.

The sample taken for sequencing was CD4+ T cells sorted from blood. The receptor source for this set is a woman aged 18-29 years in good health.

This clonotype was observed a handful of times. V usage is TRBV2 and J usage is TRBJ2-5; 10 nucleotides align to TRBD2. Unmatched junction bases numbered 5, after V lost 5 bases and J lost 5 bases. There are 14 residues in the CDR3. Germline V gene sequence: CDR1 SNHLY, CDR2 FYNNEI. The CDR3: CASSYSGGLETQYF. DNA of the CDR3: TGTGCCAGCAGTTATAGCGGGGGGCTGGAGACCCAGTACTTC.

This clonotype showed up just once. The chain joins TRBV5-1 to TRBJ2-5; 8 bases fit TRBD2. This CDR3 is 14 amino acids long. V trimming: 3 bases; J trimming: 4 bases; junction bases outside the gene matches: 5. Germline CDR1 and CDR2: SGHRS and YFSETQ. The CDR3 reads CASSSLAGSETQYF. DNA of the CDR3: TGCGCCAGCAGCTCCTTAGCGGGATCAGAGACCCAGTACTTC.

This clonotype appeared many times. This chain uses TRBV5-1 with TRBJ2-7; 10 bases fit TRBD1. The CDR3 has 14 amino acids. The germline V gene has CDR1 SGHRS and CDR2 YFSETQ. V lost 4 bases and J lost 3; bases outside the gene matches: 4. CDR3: CASSEGTGVYEQYF. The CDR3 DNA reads TGCGCCAGCAGCGAGGGGACAGGGGTCTACGAGCAGTACTTC.

The CDR3 DNA reads as TGTGCCAGCAGTTCGGAGGGGGGGGTATGGTCCTACAATGAGCAGTTCTTC. Protein: CASSSEGGVWSYNEQFF. V and J are TRBV6-5 and TRBJ2-1; weak D call: TRBD2 (7 bases). CDR1 is MNHEY, CDR2 SVGAGI, per germline. Trimming took 4 bases from V and 1 from J, leaving 17 bases between them. CDR3 length: 17 residues.

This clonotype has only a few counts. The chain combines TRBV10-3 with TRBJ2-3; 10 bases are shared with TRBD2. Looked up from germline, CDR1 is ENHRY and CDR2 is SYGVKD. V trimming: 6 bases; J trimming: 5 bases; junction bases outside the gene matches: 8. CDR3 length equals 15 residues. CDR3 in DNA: TGTGCCATCAGCGAGCGGGAGGGCGTTGGAGATACGCAGTATTTT. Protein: CAISEREGVGDTQYF.

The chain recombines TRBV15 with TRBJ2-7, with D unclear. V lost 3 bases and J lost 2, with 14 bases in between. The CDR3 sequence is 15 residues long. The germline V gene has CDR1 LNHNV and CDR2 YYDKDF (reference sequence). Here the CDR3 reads CATSSGGPTPYEQYF. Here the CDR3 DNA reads TGTGCCACCAGCAGCGGCGGACCCACCCCCTACGAGCAGTACTTC.

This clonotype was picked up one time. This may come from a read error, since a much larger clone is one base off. CDR3 in amino acids: CASSLAGGLQRGEQYF. CDR3 sequence (DNA): TGTGCCAGCAGTTTGGCCGGGGGCCTTCAGAGGGGAGAGCAGTACTTC. The rearrangement links TRBV12-3 or TRBV12-4 to TRBJ2-7, with D perhaps matching TRBD1 or TRBD2 (6 bases each). V was trimmed by 3 bases and J by 7 bases, leaving 22 bases between them. The CDR3 totals 16 residues.

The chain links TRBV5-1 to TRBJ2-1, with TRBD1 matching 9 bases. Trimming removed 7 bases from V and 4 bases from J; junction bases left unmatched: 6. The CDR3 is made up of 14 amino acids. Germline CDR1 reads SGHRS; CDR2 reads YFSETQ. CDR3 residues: CASGKGQGYNEQFF. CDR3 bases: TGCGCCAGCGGGAAGGGACAGGGTTACAATGAGCAGTTCTTC.

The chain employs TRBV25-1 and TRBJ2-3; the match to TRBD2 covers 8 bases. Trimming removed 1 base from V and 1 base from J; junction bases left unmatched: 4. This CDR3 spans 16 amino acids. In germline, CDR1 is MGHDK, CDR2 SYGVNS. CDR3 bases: TGTGCCAGCAGTGAATCAATAGCGGGGCGCACAGATACGCAGTATTTT. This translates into CASSESIAGRTDTQYF.

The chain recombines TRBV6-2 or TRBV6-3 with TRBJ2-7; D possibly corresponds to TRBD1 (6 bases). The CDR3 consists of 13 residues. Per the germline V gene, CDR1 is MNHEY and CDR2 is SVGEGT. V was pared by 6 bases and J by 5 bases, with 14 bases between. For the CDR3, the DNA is TGTGCCAGCAGGAGGCAGGGGAACAACGAGCAGTACGTC. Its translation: CASRRQGNNEQYV.